A selection of T cell receptor beta chains follows, all from one sample in a study of CD8+ T cells in alopecia areata. The method was immunoSEQ multiplex PCR; TCRdb's version includes in-frame clones alone and lacks a portion of them. The sample includes about 300,000 clones, 58% of them seen just once. Specimen: CD4+ T cells sorted from blood, collected at week 24, from a patient treated with tofacitinib. Receptors originate from a human donor with alopecia areata. The CDR3 runs from the conserved cysteine through the conserved F or W. Fields, in order: V gene, J gene, D gene, clone size, CDR3 length, CDR3 protein, CDR3 DNA. The D gene is left open where the match is weak. Where a row states a size, it is once, few, many or the class of an expanded clone; other rows omit it.

V gene: TRBV30; J gene: TRBJ2-3; D gene: -; clone size: -; CDR3 length: 12; CDR3 protein: CAWSPFAGTQYF; CDR3 DNA: TGTGCCTGGAGTCCCTTTGCGGGTACGCAGTATTTT
V gene: TRBV28; J gene: TRBJ2-3; D gene: TRBD2; clone size: once; CDR3 length: 15; CDR3 protein: CASSPGLAATDTQYF; CDR3 DNA: TGTGCCAGCAGTCCCGGACTAGCAGCCACAGATACGCAGTATTTT
V gene: TRBV28; J gene: TRBJ1-6; D gene: TRBD1; clone size: few; CDR3 length: 17; CDR3 protein: CASSLPKTGVGNSPLHF; CDR3 DNA: TGTGCCAGCAGTTTGCCCAAGACAGGGGTCGGGAATTCACCCCTCCACTTT
V gene: TRBV5-1; J gene: TRBJ2-7; D gene: -; clone size: -; CDR3 length: 13; CDR3 protein: CASSVPGSYEQYF; CDR3 DNA: TGCGCCAGCAGCGTTCCGGGGTCCTACGAGCAGTACTTC
V gene: TRBV7-2; J gene: TRBJ2-5; D gene: -; clone size: -; CDR3 length: 11; CDR3 protein: CASSLSETQYF; CDR3 DNA: TGTGCCAGCAGCTTATCCGAGACCCAGTACTTC
V gene: TRBV13; J gene: TRBJ2-3; D gene: TRBD1; clone size: few; CDR3 length: 15; CDR3 protein: CASSLWTGRADTQYF; CDR3 DNA: TGTGCCAGCAGCCTCTGGACAGGGCGCGCAGATACGCAGTATTTT
V gene: TRBV2; J gene: TRBJ2-5; D gene: -; clone size: once; CDR3 length: 13; CDR3 protein: CASRLGPKETQYF; CDR3 DNA: TGTGCCAGCAGATTGGGACCGAAAGAGACCCAGTACTTC
V gene: TRBV19; J gene: TRBJ2-3; D gene: TRBD2; clone size: -; CDR3 length: 15; CDR3 protein: CASSVSGVRTDTQYF; CDR3 DNA: TGTGCCAGTAGTGTGAGCGGGGTGAGGACAGATACGCAGTATTTT
V gene: TRBV27; J gene: TRBJ1-6; D gene: TRBD1; clone size: -; CDR3 length: 18; CDR3 protein: CASSLRPNRDRGNSPLHF; CDR3 DNA: TGTGCCAGCAGTTTAAGGCCAAACCGGGACAGGGGTAATTCACCCCTCCACTTT
V gene: TRBV7-2; J gene: TRBJ2-7; D gene: -; clone size: -; CDR3 length: 12; CDR3 protein: CASREAGYEQYF; CDR3 DNA: TGTGCCAGCAGGGAAGCAGGGTACGAGCAGTACTTC
V gene: TRBV5-6; J gene: TRBJ2-1; D gene: -; clone size: -; CDR3 length: 13; CDR3 protein: CASTAWNNNEQFF; CDR3 DNA: TGTGCCAGCACCGCCTGGAACAACAATGAGCAGTTCTTC
V gene: TRBV29-1; J gene: TRBJ2-5; D gene: TRBD2; clone size: -; CDR3 length: 19; CDR3 protein: CSARGGTSRLLHQRETQYF; CDR3 DNA: TGCAGCGCCCGGGGGGGGACTAGCCGTCTCCTCCACCAGAGGGAGACCCAGTACTTC
V gene: TRBV9; J gene: TRBJ2-7; D gene: -; clone size: -; CDR3 length: 13; CDR3 protein: CASSASGSYEQYF; CDR3 DNA: TGTGCCAGCAGCGCATCCGGGAGCTACGAGCAGTACTTC
V gene: TRBV9; J gene: TRBJ2-2; D gene: -; clone size: -; CDR3 length: 13; CDR3 protein: CASSVEGSGELFF; CDR3 DNA: TGTGCCAGCAGCGTAGAGGGTTCCGGGGAGCTGTTTTTT
V gene: TRBV15; J gene: TRBJ1-4; D gene: -; clone size: -; CDR3 length: 12; CDR3 protein: CATSHKNEKLFF; CDR3 DNA: TGTGCCACCAGCCACAAGAATGAAAAACTGTTTTTT
V gene: TRBV10-3; J gene: TRBJ2-3; D gene: TRBD1; clone size: -; CDR3 length: 16; CDR3 protein: CAIRASDRGSTDTQYF; CDR3 DNA: TGTGCCATCAGAGCCAGTGACAGGGGCAGCACAGATACGCAGTATTTT
V gene: TRBV2; J gene: TRBJ1-2; D gene: TRBD1; clone size: once; CDR3 length: 15; CDR3 protein: CASSEFGDRDYGYTF; CDR3 DNA: TGTGCCAGCAGTGAATTTGGGGACAGGGACTATGGCTACACCTTC
V gene: TRBV4-1; J gene: TRBJ1-5; D gene: -; clone size: -; CDR3 length: 16; CDR3 protein: CASSPPLSRGRQPQHF; CDR3 DNA: TGCGCCAGCAGCCCCCCCCTCTCCAGGGGCCGGCAGCCCCAGCATTTT
V gene: TRBV27; J gene: TRBJ2-3; D gene: -; clone size: -; CDR3 length: 12; CDR3 protein: CASRERTDTQYF; CDR3 DNA: TGTGCCAGCAGAGAGCGGACAGATACGCAGTATTTT
V gene: TRBV5-1; J gene: TRBJ2-7; D gene: TRBD1; clone size: -; CDR3 length: 15; CDR3 protein: CASSQGTGGLYEQYF; CDR3 DNA: TGCGCCAGCAGCCAAGGGACAGGGGGCCTCTACGAGCAGTACTTC
V gene: TRBV5-1; J gene: TRBJ1-6; D gene: -; clone size: -; CDR3 length: 15; CDR3 protein: CASSPSGTDNSPLHF; CDR3 DNA: TGCGCCAGCAGCCCGTCCGGGACGGATAATTCACCCCTCCACTTT
V gene: TRBV29-1; J gene: TRBJ2-2; D gene: TRBD1; clone size: few; CDR3 length: 13; CDR3 protein: CSAGQTNTGELFF; CDR3 DNA: TGCAGCGCGGGACAGACGAACACCGGGGAGCTGTTTTTT
V gene: TRBV4-1; J gene: TRBJ2-7; D gene: -; clone size: -; CDR3 length: 16; CDR3 protein: CASSQALRRESYEQYF; CDR3 DNA: TGCGCCAGCAGCCAAGCGTTAAGACGAGAATCCTACGAGCAGTACTTC